Each of the 31 T cell receptor beta chains below was sequenced from the same sample in a study of prognosis after radiotherapy for stage I lung cancer. Genomic DNA provided the template from which TCR beta CDR3 was amplified by two-round multiplex PCR. For every TRBV and TRBJ gene, a specific primer was used in first-round PCR. TCRdb passed the multiplex PCR reads through MiXCR, listing each CDR3 protein once. The repertoire holds some 11,000 distinct CDR3 sequences, roughly 51% seen once, with roughly 7.3% in the top ten. The sequences come from PBMCs, collected before or after stereotactic body radiation therapy (not recorded which). Receptor source: a donor over 45 with non-small cell lung cancer.

In DNA, the CDR3 is TGTGCCAGCAGTGAACGGGGGGGGCCATACGAGCAGTACTTC. It translates to CASSERGGPYEQYF. The chain is built from TRBV6-1 and TRBJ2-7; 8 bases align to TRBD2. This CDR3 contains 14 residues. The ends lost 2 bases at V and 4 bases at J; junction bases unmatched: 4. The germline gives CDR1 MNHNS, CDR2 SASEGT.

The genes are TRBV20-1 and TRBJ2-7; D might be TRBD2 (5 bases). V shed 8 bases and J shed 3 bases, with 11 bases lying between them. The germline CDR1 and CDR2 sequences are DFQATT and SNEGSKA (reference sequence). The CDR3 loop spans 11 amino acids. The CDR3 is CSPSGDYEQYF. CDR3 bases: TGCAGTCCCTCCGGGGACTACGAGCAGTACTTC.

The V call is TRBV28, the J call TRBJ1-5, with D tentatively TRBD1 (5 bases). This CDR3 spans 15 amino acids. The V gene lost 6 bases and the J gene lost 0 bases, with 12 bases spanning the gap. Per the germline V gene, CDR1 is MDHEN and CDR2 is SYDVKM. CDR3 DNA: TGTGCCAGCAGAGCCGGACATATTAGCAATCAGCCCCAGCATTTT. The encoded protein is CASRAGHISNQPQHF.

The chain links TRBV19 to TRBJ2-7; D tentatively fits TRBD1 or TRBD2 (5 bases each). The CDR3 is made up of 14 amino acids. V lost 4 bases, J lost 5 bases, and 15 bases lay in between. In germline, CDR1 is LNHDA, CDR2 SQIVND (reference sequence). This chain's CDR3 is CASSTSGDQDEQYF. For the CDR3, the DNA is TGTGCCAGTAGTACTTCTGGGGACCAGGACGAGCAGTACTTC.

There are many counts of this clonotype. The V and J genes are TRBV2 and TRBJ1-5, with D tentatively TRBD1 (6 bases). This CDR3 has 16 amino acids. Germline CDR1 and CDR2: SNHLY and FYNNEI. V dropped 9 bases and J dropped 4 bases, with 22 bases sitting between them. The CDR3: CARGGGPGTLNQPQHF. DNA of the CDR3: TGTGCCAGAGGGGGGGGGCCCGGTACACTAAATCAGCCCCAGCATTTT.

This clonotype was detected only a few times. The CDR3 loop reads CASSEVAGNEQFF. As DNA, the CDR3 is TGTGCCAGCAGCGAGGTAGCAGGCAATGAGCAGTTCTTC. The chain couples TRBV7-3 to TRBJ2-1; D is unclear. V was pared by 5 bases and J by 6 bases, with 11 bases between. Germline V gene data show CDR1 as SGHTA and CDR2 as FQGTGA. The length of the CDR3 is 13 residues. The variable domain in full, with the rest retrieved from reference TRBV7-3 and TRBJ2-1, is GAGVSQTPSNKVTEKGKYVELRCDPISGHTALYWYRQSLGQGPEFLIYFQGTGAADDSGLPNDRFFAVRPEGSVSTLKIQRTERGDSAVYLCASSEVAGNEQFFGPGTRLTVL.

To note about this clonotype: This sequence is one base from a far larger clone and is likely a read error. The rearrangement uses TRBV6-4 and TRBJ1-5; D is uncertain. The germline CDR1 and CDR2 sequences are MRHNA and SNTAGT. The CDR3 is 15 residues long. The CDR3 loop is CASSYSIWCDQPQHF. CDR3 nucleotide sequence: TGTGCCAGCAGTTACTCGATATGGTGCGATCAGCCCCAGCATTTT.

This CDR3 reads CASSRPGTGVHEQFF. CDR3 nucleotide sequence: TGTGCCAGTAGTAGACCCGGGACAGGGGTCCATGAGCAGTTCTTC. The chain carries TRBV19 and TRBJ2-1; 10 bases align to TRBD1. V dropped 4 bases and J dropped 8; count of bases not matched to a gene: 8. Germline V gene data show CDR1 as LNHDA and CDR2 as SQIVND (reference sequence). CDR3 size: 15 residues.

Written as DNA, the CDR3 is TGTGCCACCAGTGGAGAGGGCAATCAGCCCCAGCATTTT. As protein: CATSGEGNQPQHF. The chain has TRBV24-1 and TRBJ1-5; D ambiguous. Trimming shortened V by 5 bases and J by 2 bases, and 6 bases separated the two germline ends. The germline gives CDR1 KGHDR, CDR2 SFDVKD. The CDR3 spans 13 residues.

The chain uses TRBV3-1 and TRBJ1-1; D is ambiguous. The CDR3 extends over 15 amino acids. Germline V lookup: CDR1 LGHDT, CDR2 YNNKEL (reference sequence). Deletions cut 1 base from V and 1 base from J, with 10 bases between. CDR3 coding DNA: TGTGCCAGCAGCCAAGTTGTCCCGACGAACACTGAAGCTTTCTTT. It translates to CASSQVVPTNTEAFF.

The rearrangement uses TRBV28 and TRBJ2-3; 7 bases fit TRBD2. The germline V gene encodes CDR1 MDHEN and CDR2 SYDVKM. Unmatched junction bases numbered 8, after V lost 3 bases and J lost 5 bases. The CDR3 consists of 15 residues. The DNA of the CDR3 is TGTGCCAGCAGTTTCACCGGGAGCGGGATAGATACGCAGTATTTT. The encoded protein is CASSFTGSGIDTQYF. The variable domain in full, completed from reference TRBV28 and TRBJ2-3, reads DVKVTQSSRYLVKRTGEKVFLECVQDMDHENMFWYRQDPGLGLRLIYFSYDVKMKEKGDIPEGYSVSREKKERFSLILESASTNQTSMYLCASSFTGSGIDTQYFGPGTRLTVL.

The V gene is TRBV7-2, the J gene TRBJ1-2, with 8 bases matching TRBD1. The germline gives CDR1 SGHTA, CDR2 FQGNSA. The CDR3 runs to 13 residues. The junction had 3 bases not matched to a gene; V was cut back by 3 bases and J by 6 bases. In DNA form, the CDR3 reads TGTGCCAGCAGCTTGCGGACAGGGAATGGCTACACCTTC. It codes for CASSLRTGNGYTF.

The chain carries TRBV19 and TRBJ2-3; no clear D. CDR1 is LNHDA and CDR2 is SQIVND in the germline V gene (reference sequence). The CDR3 is 14 residues long. Trimming cost V 2 bases and J 3 bases, with 9 bases left between them. The CDR3 reads CASSISGTTDTQYF. Here the CDR3 DNA reads TGTGCCAGTAGTATATCTGGTACAACAGATACGCAGTATTTT. The entire variable domain, with the rest obtained from reference TRBV19 and TRBJ2-3, is as follows: DGGITQSPKYLFRKEGQNVTLSCEQNLNHDAMYWYRQDPGQGLRLIYYSQIVNDFQKGDIAEGYSVSREKKESFPLTVTSAQKNPTAFYLCASSISGTTDTQYFGPGTRLTVL.

This clonotype was detected many times. The chain links TRBV5-5 to TRBJ1-4; unclear D gene. Trimming removed 0 bases at V and 3 bases at J, with 15 bases between. Germline V gene data show CDR1 as SGHKS and CDR2 as YYEKEE (reference sequence). This CDR3 has 17 amino acids. The DNA for the CDR3 is TGTGCCAGCAGCTTGGAAGGCACACCCGCGGCTAATGAAAAACTGTTTTTT. Its protein product is CASSLEGTPAANEKLFF.

In its sample, this clonotype ranks as medium-sized. The CDR3: CASSPFAGKRTDTQYF. CDR3 bases: TGCGCCAGCAGCCCCTTCGCAGGGAAGAGGACAGATACGCAGTATTTT. The chain has TRBV4-1 and TRBJ2-3, with D tentatively TRBD1 (5 bases). The germline V and J ends were trimmed by 4 bases and 3 bases, with 17 bases remaining between them. The CDR3 extends over 16 amino acids. Germline V gene lookup returns CDR1 MGHRA and CDR2 YSYEKL.

Concerning this clonotype: With a far larger clone one base away, a read error is the likely cause. V and J are TRBV6-4 and TRBJ1-1; D unclear. Germline-derived CDR1 and CDR2 are MRHNA and SNTAGT. The CDR3 extends over 13 amino acids. Deletions cut 8 bases from V and 1 base from J, with 11 bases between. The CDR3 loop is CASGWGSNTEAFF. CDR3 nucleotide sequence: TGTGCCAGCGGCTGGGGTTCGAACACTGAAGCTTTCTTT.

There are many counts of this clonotype. The chain carries TRBV9 and TRBJ1-2, with D possibly matching TRBD1 (6 bases). The CDR3 is 15 residues long. With 5 bases removed from V and 1 base from J, the gap between germline ends came to 15 bases. Germline lookup yields CDR1 SGDLS and CDR2 YYNGEE. The CDR3 DNA reads TGTGCCAGCAGTGCTCCCGGGACACTTAACTATGGCTACACCTTC. Its protein is CASSAPGTLNYGYTF.

On this clonotype: A much larger clone lies a single base off, so this may be a read error. The chain has TRBV14 and TRBJ1-1; weak D call: TRBD1 (6 bases). The CDR3 runs to 15 residues. CDR1 and CDR2 (germline): SGHDN, FVKESK. Deletions cut 2 bases from V and 4 bases from J, with 14 bases between. CDR3 protein: CASSQSGQRATEAFF. The CDR3 DNA reads TGTGCCAGCAGCCAATCAGGACAGCGAGCCACTGAAGCTTTCTTT. The variable domain in full, completed from reference TRBV14 and TRBJ1-1, reads EAGVTQFPSHSVIEKGQTVTLRCDPISGHDNLYWYRRVMGKEIKFLLHFVKESKQDESGMPNNRFLAERTGGTYSTLKVQPAELEDSGVYFCASSQSGQRATEAFFGQGTRLTVV.

This clonotype has a count of ten or more. The chain carries TRBV29-1 and TRBJ1-3; D is ambiguous. Germline-derived CDR1 and CDR2 are SQVTM and ANQGSEA. The CDR3 contains 12 residues. V shed 4 bases and J shed 0 bases, with 4 bases lying between them. The CDR3 DNA is TGCAGCGTTGGTCCCTCTGGAAACACCATATATTTT. It encodes CSVGPSGNTIYF.

This clonotype was detected many times. The rearrangement links TRBV14 to TRBJ1-1, with D possibly TRBD1 on 6 matching bases. Germline loops: CDR1 SGHDN, CDR2 FVKESK. With 1 base removed from V and 4 bases from J, the gap between germline ends came to 13 bases. The CDR3 runs 15 residues. CDR3 amino acids: CASSQAGQRATEAFF. In DNA form, the CDR3 reads TGTGCCAGCAGCCAAGCAGGACAGCGAGCCACTGAAGCTTTCTTT.

By share, this clonotype ranks as medium-sized (0.01 to 0.1%). This rearrangement joins TRBV7-9 to TRBJ2-7, with a tentative D call TRBD2 (5 bases). Germline-derived CDR1 and CDR2 are SEHNR and FQNEAQ (reference sequence). Between the trimmed V and J ends, which lost 2 bases and 0 bases, there was a span of 8 bases. The CDR3 extends over 14 amino acids. In DNA form, the CDR3 reads TGTGCCAGCAGCTTACCAGGACTCTCCTACGAGCAGTACTTC. It specifies CASSLPGLSYEQYF.

Of note for this clonotype: Its ends do not fully match the called genes, so a read error is possible. The gene calls are TRBV24-1 and TRBJ2-3; TRBD2 matches at 12 bases. The CDR3 extends over 21 amino acids. In germline, CDR1 is KGHDR, CDR2 SFDVKD. This CDR3 is CATSDSGKLAGGRLYTDTQYF. In DNA form, the CDR3 reads TGTGCCACAAGTGATTCTGGGAAACTAGCGGGGGGTCGCCTCTACACAGATACGCAGTATTTT.

The chain carries TRBV7-2 and TRBJ2-1; D is uncertain. Germline lookup yields CDR1 SGHTA and CDR2 FQGNSA. The length of the CDR3 is 16 residues. Trimming shortened V by 3 bases and J by 7 bases, and 19 bases separated the two germline ends. CDR3 bases: TGTGCCAGCAGCTTGAGCTCCACCGAACGTGGGAATGAGCAGTTCTTC. Translated: CASSLSSTERGNEQFF.

In this sample, this clonotype turned up once. The chain joins TRBV27 to TRBJ2-7, with D perhaps matching TRBD1 (5 bases). The CDR3 is made up of 14 amino acids. CDR1 MNHEY and CDR2 SMNVEV come from the germline V gene (reference sequence). The V end lost 6 bases, the J end lost 1 base, and 13 bases lay between the germline ends. The CDR3 bases are TGTGCCAGCAGACCAGGGTTTTCGTCCTACGAGCAGTACTTC. Amino acids: CASRPGFSSYEQYF.

As concerns this clonotype: The conserved closing phenylalanine or tryptophan is absent in this CDR3, likely reflecting a read error. The rearrangement uses TRBV15 and TRBJ1-2; maybe TRBD1 (6 bases). The CDR3 has 14 residues. CDR1 and CDR2 from the germline V gene are LNHNV and YYDKDF (reference sequence). V lost 2 bases to trimming and J lost 5 bases, with 12 bases between them. The DNA of the CDR3 is TGTGCCACCAGCAGAACAGGGACTGTTTATGGCTACACCATC. It encodes CATSRTGTVYGYTI.

Details on this clonotype: This sequence is one base from a far larger clone and is likely a read error. V usage is TRBV6-4 and J usage is TRBJ2-3; D gene uncertain. Germline CDR1 and CDR2: MRHNA and SNTAGT. The CDR3 runs 15 residues. CDR3 residues: CASSYSRMGTDTQYF. CDR3 DNA: TGTGCCAGCAGTTACTCGCGCATGGGCACAGATACGCAGTATTTT.

This clonotype was counted a single time. The chain is built from TRBV5-1 and TRBJ2-1; D perhaps matches TRBD1 (5 bases). V was trimmed by 0 bases and J by 4 bases, leaving 23 bases between them. Looked up from germline, CDR1 is SGHRS and CDR2 is YFSETQ. CDR3 size: 19 residues. The CDR3: CASSLDDFGAQPLYNEQFF. CDR3 coding DNA: TGCGCCAGCAGCTTGGACGACTTTGGGGCCCAACCCCTGTACAATGAGCAGTTCTTC. The variable domain in full, completed from reference TRBV5-1 and TRBJ2-1, reads KAGVTQTPRYLIKTRGQQVTLSCSPISGHRSVSWYQQTPGQGLQFLFEYFSETQRNKGNFPGRFSGRQFSNSRSEMNVSTLELGDSALYLCASSLDDFGAQPLYNEQFFGPGTRLTVL.

Sample share makes this clonotype medium-sized (0.01 to 0.1%). V usage is TRBV11-1 and J usage is TRBJ2-1; TRBD2 matches at 9 bases. Germline V CDR1 and CDR2: SGHAT, FQDESV (reference sequence). CDR3 length equals 15 residues. V dropped 1 base and J dropped 10; count of bases not matched to a gene: 8. CDR3 sequence reads: CASSLVLAGVGEQFF. As DNA, the CDR3 is TGTGCCAGCAGCTTAGTTTTAGCGGGGGTAGGGGAGCAGTTCTTC. Full variable domain (rest looked up from reference TRBV11-1 and TRBJ2-1): EAEVAQSPRYKITEKSQAVAFWCDPISGHATLYWYRQILGQGPELLVQFQDESVVDDSQLPKDRFSAERLKGVDSTLKIQPAELGDSAMYLCASSLVLAGVGEQFFGPGTRLTVL.

To note about this clonotype: A far larger clone lies a single base away; this is likely a read error. This CDR3 is CASQGSNYGHTF. The DNA of the CDR3 is TGTGCCAGTCAGGGTTCGAACTATGGCCACACCTTC. The chain uses TRBV6-4 and TRBJ1-2, with a tentative D call TRBD1 (5 bases). The V gene's germline CDR1 is MRHNA and CDR2 SNTAGT. This CDR3 is built from 12 residues.

About this clonotype: A single base is all that separates this from a far larger clone, so a read error is likely. The V gene is TRBV11-3, the J gene TRBJ1-1, with no clear D. The CDR3 runs 13 residues. V was pared by 1 base and J by 12 bases, with 15 bases between. Germline loops: CDR1 SGHNT, CDR2 YENEEA. CDR3 nucleotides: TGTGCCAGCAGCTTAGGTTGGACCGGATACCCTTTCTTT. Translating it yields CASSLGWTGYPFF.

V usage is TRBV28 and J usage is TRBJ1-2; D is uncertain. The CDR3 is made up of 11 amino acids. V gave up 2 bases and J gave up 8 bases, with 6 bases separating them. Germline CDR1 reads MDHEN; CDR2 reads SYDVKM. The CDR3 DNA is TGTGCCAGCAGTTTAGACGGAGGCTACACCTTC. Translated, it gives CASSLDGGYTF.